This TCR beta chain emerged from a study of CD8 T cells in Susac syndrome. Findings and limits, study-wide: Susac CD8+ clonal expansion peaked in TEMRA cells and active patients. Susac-specific public clones found in total CD8+ repertoires numbered some 17, and those in CD8+ TEMRA repertoires numbered 4 to 6.

RNA in amounts of about 0.45 to 1 ug was reverse transcribed with random hexamers. TCRdb reprocessed the immunoSEQ multiplex PCR reads with MiXCR, giving one entry per CDR3 protein. The sample has about 100,000 distinct CDR3 sequences; about 96% are singletons. V was pared by 6 bases and J by 6 bases, with 16 bases between. There are 13 residues in the CDR3. Germline V CDR1 and CDR2: SQVTM, ANQGSEA. A note on this clonotype: Its specificity is unknown.

Sequencing of TCR beta drew on CD8+ and CD4+ T cells from blood. Material for sequencing was CD8+ T cells from PBMCs. This rearrangement joins TRBV29-1 to TRBJ2-3; D perhaps matches TRBD2 (6 bases). The TCR sequence derives from a human donor with Susac syndrome. CDR3 coding DNA: TGCAGCGTGATCCCGGGACTGTCGGATACGCAGTATTTT. Translating it yields CSVIPGLSDTQYF.